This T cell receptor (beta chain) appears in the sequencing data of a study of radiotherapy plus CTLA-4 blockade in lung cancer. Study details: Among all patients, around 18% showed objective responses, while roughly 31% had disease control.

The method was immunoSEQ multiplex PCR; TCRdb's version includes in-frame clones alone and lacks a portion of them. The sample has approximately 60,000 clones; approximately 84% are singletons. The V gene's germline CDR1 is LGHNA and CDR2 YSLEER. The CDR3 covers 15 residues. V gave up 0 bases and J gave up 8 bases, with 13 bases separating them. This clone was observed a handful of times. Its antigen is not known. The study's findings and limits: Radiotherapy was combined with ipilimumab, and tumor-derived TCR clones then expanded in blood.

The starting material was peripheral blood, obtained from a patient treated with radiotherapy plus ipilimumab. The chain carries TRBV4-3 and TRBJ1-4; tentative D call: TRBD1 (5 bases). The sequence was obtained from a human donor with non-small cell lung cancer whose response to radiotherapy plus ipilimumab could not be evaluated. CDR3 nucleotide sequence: TGCGCCAGCAGCCAAGATCCCCAGGGAGGAGAAAAACTGTTTTTT. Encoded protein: CASSQDPQGGEKLFF.